The 10 T cell receptor beta chains listed next were all sequenced from one sample in a study of blood T cell repertoires in COVID-19. The repertoire was sequenced with immunoSEQ multiplex PCR; TCRdb's copy has only in-frame clones and lacks some. Here the sample spans under 300,000 clones, around 83% being singletons. Sequencing used PBMCs or T cells enriched from blood (not recorded which). These receptors were taken from a woman aged 45-65 years who had been exposed to COVID-19.

In this sample, this clone turned up once. The V call is TRBV5-5, the J call TRBJ1-1; no definite D call. V lost 3 bases and J 7 bases, leaving 16 bases between the germline ends. CDR3 size: 14 residues. The germline CDR1 and CDR2 sequences are SGHKS and YYEKEE (reference sequence). The CDR3 spells CASSSRVQWGEAFF. The CDR3, as DNA: TGTGCCAGCAGCTCGAGGGTACAGTGGGGTGAAGCTTTCTTT.

This sequence joins TRBV11-2 and TRBJ1-2; TRBD1 matches 7 bases. J was trimmed by 6 bases and V by 2 bases; bases with no gene match: 12. The CDR3 sequence is 16 residues long. Germline V gene lookup returns CDR1 SGHAT and CDR2 FQNNGV. DNA of the CDR3: TGTGCCAGCAGCTTAAACTCATGGGACAGCATTAATGGCTACACCTTC. Translating it yields CASSLNSWDSINGYTF.

CDR3 region: CASSYTHTGELFF. CDR3 in DNA: TGTGCCAGCTCATACACGCACACCGGGGAGCTGTTTTTT. The genes are TRBV18 and TRBJ2-2; D is undetermined. Germline CDR1 is KGHSH and CDR2 is LQKENI. The CDR3 covers 13 residues. Trimming cost V 5 bases and J 3 bases, with 7 bases left between them.

The V gene is TRBV29-1, the J gene TRBJ2-2, with D unclear. The CDR3 has 12 residues. V lost 7 bases and J lost 4, with 10 bases in between. Germline V gene data show CDR1 as SQVTM and CDR2 as ANQGSEA. CDR3: CSATRSTGELFF. DNA for the CDR3: TGCAGCGCTACCCGGAGCACCGGGGAGCTGTTTTTT.

The gene calls are TRBV5-5 and TRBJ1-5; TRBD1 matches at 8 bases. Trimming took 2 bases from V and 6 from J; bases not matched to a gene: 7. Germline V gene sequence: CDR1 SGHKS, CDR2 YYEKEE (reference sequence). This CDR3 comprises 15 residues. The CDR3 bases are TGTGCCAGCAGCTTCTCGACAGGGGCGGCTCAGCCCCAGCATTTT. Translated, it gives CASSFSTGAAQPQHF.

This rearrangement joins TRBV7-2 to TRBJ2-5, with a possible D match to TRBD2 (5 bases). V dropped 5 bases and J dropped 1 base, with 11 bases sitting between them. CDR1 is SGHTA, CDR2 FQGNSA, per germline. The length of the CDR3 is 14 residues. This CDR3 reads CASSHGGLQETQYF. In DNA form, the CDR3 reads TGTGCCAGCAGCCACGGAGGACTCCAAGAGACCCAGTACTTC.

The V and J genes are TRBV2 and TRBJ1-1; D not resolved. V was clipped by 6 bases and J by 0 bases, with 8 bases between them. CDR1 SNHLY and CDR2 FYNNEI come from the germline V gene. CDR3 length equals 13 residues. This CDR3 reads CASSQKMNTEAFF. Here the CDR3 DNA reads TGTGCCAGCAGCCAGAAGATGAACACTGAAGCTTTCTTT. Supplemented by reference TRBV2 and TRBJ1-1, the full variable domain reads EPEVTQTPSHQVTQMGQEVILRCVPISNHLYFYWYRQILGQKVEFLVSFYNNEISEKSEIFDDQFSVERPDGSNFTLKIRSTKLEDSAMYFCASSQKMNTEAFFGQGTRLTVV.

The chain joins TRBV3-1 (or the pseudogene TRBV3-2) to TRBJ1-2; 9 bases align to TRBD1. The CDR3 consists of 15 residues. The V gene's germline CDR1 is LGHDT and CDR2 YNNKEL (reference sequence). V trimming: 4 bases; J trimming: 0 bases; junction bases outside the gene matches: 3. This CDR3 reads CASSLNRGPNYGYTF. CDR3 sequence (DNA): TGTGCCAGCAGCCTCAACAGGGGGCCTAACTATGGCTACACCTTC.

This clone was seen just once. The chain links TRBV6-5 to TRBJ1-1; D not certain. Trimming removed 6 bases from V and 1 base from J, with 12 bases in between. CDR3 length equals 14 residues. Germline V CDR1 and CDR2: MNHEY, SVGAGI. The CDR3 here is CASRIASGNTEAFF. Here the CDR3 DNA reads TGTGCCAGCAGAATCGCCTCGGGGAACACTGAAGCTTTCTTT.

The chain combines TRBV3-1 (or the pseudogene TRBV3-2) with TRBJ2-5, with a tentative D call TRBD1 (6 bases). The CDR3 is made up of 18 amino acids. Germline CDR1 LGHDT, CDR2 YNNKEL (reference sequence). Trimming left V 2 bases short and J 4 bases short, with 23 bases between. CDR3: CASSQRRVGAVPGETQYF. CDR3 in DNA: TGTGCCAGCAGCCAACGCCGGGTGGGGGCAGTCCCGGGAGAGACCCAGTACTTC.